In its sample, the clone carrying this T cell receptor (beta chain) was seen a few times. The sample comes from a study of human T cells and chemical hapten exposure. Study overall: Across the whole study, which lasted approximately 5.5 months, patients were given diphenylcyclopropenone on the scalp once a week. Per-sample TCR yield variation was attributed mainly to small pooled library volume differences.

Time point here: patch test 3, about 24 weeks after DPC sensitization. The treatment: therapeutic diphenylcyclopropenone sensitization with weekly scalp DPC. The CDR3 contains 15 residues. The V gene lost 5 bases and the J gene lost 0 bases, with 11 bases spanning the gap. Germline V gene sequence: CDR1 SGHNT, CDR2 YENEEA. Via MiXCR, TCRdb re-called the RACE reads, giving one row per CDR3 protein. The sample shows about 52,000 distinct CDR3 sequences, roughly 10% of them seen only once. The material sequenced was whole blood, taken in connection with sensitization to the hapten diphenylcyclopropenone (DPC). The clonotype was recovered from a woman aged 40 to 55 with alopecia areata. Some clones in this sample may be carry-over from other donors' samples. The chain combines TRBV11-3 with TRBJ2-1, with TRBD2 as a possible D gene (6 bases). Written as DNA, the CDR3 is TGTGCCAGCAGCGCCGACGGGAGCTCCTACAATGAGCAGTTCTTC. This translates into CASSADGSSYNEQFF.